This entry is about one T cell receptor beta chain. V lost 1 base, J lost 2 bases, and 9 bases stayed unmatched. This CDR3 spans 19 amino acids. Germline V gene sequence: CDR1 SGHVS, CDR2 FNYEAQ. The data were taken from a study of shared clonotypes between healthy human individuals. For every subset, genomic DNA was evenly distributed across several immunoSEQ plates. Clones were sequenced by immunoSEQ multiplex PCR, and TCRdb holds only the in-frame ones, with some missing. The sample has around 2,100,000 clones; around 96% are singletons. As defined, naive CD8 cells were CD45RO-negative and positively selected for CCR7, with terminally differentiated effector memory CD45RA+ cells excluded.

Source material: naive CD8+ T cells sorted from blood. V usage is TRBV7-6 and J usage is TRBJ2-7; 15 nucleotides agree with TRBD2. The sequence came from a man aged 18 to 30 in good health. The CDR3 is CASSLGEPGTSGGPYEQYF. Here the CDR3 DNA reads TGTGCCAGCAGCTTAGGAGAACCCGGGACTAGCGGGGGGCCCTACGAGCAGTACTTC.